Below are 25 T cell receptor beta chains sequenced from a single sample in a study of shared clonotypes between healthy human individuals. TCRdb keeps only in-frame clones here, not all; method: immunoSEQ multiplex PCR. The repertoire consists of millions of clones, with 93% occurring once and the leading ten covering 0.39%. Sequencing was performed on naive CD4+ T cells from PBMCs. Subset of the sample: CD45RA+ positively selected. These receptors came from a man in his late teens or twenties in good health. Some clones in this sample may be carry-over from other donors' samples.

The V and J genes are TRBV7-2 and TRBJ1-1; 7 bases line up with TRBD1. Losses at the gene ends were 3 bases for V and 3 bases for J; bases not matched to a gene: 7. CDR3 length: 15 amino acids. CDR1 SGHTA and CDR2 FQGNSA come from the germline V gene. CDR3 loop: CASSLATGRYTEAFF. The CDR3 DNA reads as TGTGCCAGCAGCTTGGCGACAGGGAGGTACACTGAAGCTTTCTTT.

The genes are TRBV6-1 and TRBJ1-1; 7 bases agree with TRBD1. The V gene's germline CDR1 is MNHNS and CDR2 SASEGT. V shed 3 bases and J 3 bases; nucleotides not matched to a gene: 4. The CDR3 contains 14 residues. This CDR3 is CASSENRGYTEAFF. CDR3 bases: TGTGCCAGCAGTGAGAACAGGGGATACACTGAAGCTTTCTTT.

The V call is TRBV7-2, the J call TRBJ1-5; 9 bases line up with TRBD1. The length of the CDR3 is 16 residues. From germline, CDR1 is SGHTA and CDR2 FQGNSA. V shed 1 base and J 7 bases; nucleotides not matched to a gene: 8. The CDR3 bases are TGTGCCAGCAGCTTAGGACAGGACAGGGGTGTACAGCCCCAGCATTTT. Protein product: CASSLGQDRGVQPQHF.

The V and J genes are TRBV6-6 and TRBJ2-7; D is perhaps TRBD1 or TRBD2 (6 bases each). Trimming stripped 10 bases from V and 2 bases from J, with 15 bases between. The CDR3 loop spans 13 amino acids. The germline gives CDR1 MNHNY, CDR2 SVGAGI (reference sequence). CDR3 region: CATSGEGAYEQYF. As DNA, the CDR3 is TGTGCCACCTCGGGAGAGGGGGCCTACGAGCAGTACTTC.

This chain uses TRBV5-1 with TRBJ2-5, with 7 bases aligning to TRBD1. Germline V CDR1 and CDR2: SGHRS, YFSETQ. Unmatched junction bases numbered 9, after V lost 4 bases and J lost 3 bases. The CDR3 consists of 15 residues. Here the CDR3 reads CASSPLPGTEETQYF. Written as DNA, the CDR3 is TGCGCCAGCAGCCCCCTACCCGGGACAGAAGAGACCCAGTACTTC.

The chain employs TRBV7-9 and TRBJ1-6; D gene unclear. Trimming stripped 2 bases from V and 14 bases from J, with 16 bases between. Germline V gene sequence: CDR1 SEHNR, CDR2 FQNEAQ (reference sequence). The CDR3 totals 14 residues. Here the CDR3 DNA reads TGTGCCAGCAGCTTATTTGGCGTGTCAAGGGCCCTCCACTTT. It codes for CASSLFGVSRALHF. Based on the CDR3 plus reference TRBV7-9 and TRBJ1-6, the full variable domain is DTGVSQNPRHKITKRGQNVTFRCDPISEHNRLYWYRQTLGQGPEFLTYFQNEAQLEKSRLLSDRFSAERPKGSFSTLEIQRTEQGDSAMYLCASSLFGVSRALHFGNGTRLTVT.

Of note for this clone: The same CDR3 is also encoded by other DNA sequences in this sample. CDR3 in DNA: TGTGCCAGCAGCCGGACAGTACAAGAGACCCAGTACTTC. This codes for CASSRTVQETQYF. The chain links TRBV7-3 to TRBJ2-5, with D maybe TRBD1 (6 bases). The length of the CDR3 is 13 residues. Germline V gene lookup returns CDR1 SGHTA and CDR2 FQGTGA. V lost 5 bases, J lost 2 bases, and 9 bases lay in between. Variable domain in full (rest from reference TRBV7-3 and TRBJ2-5): GAGVSQTPSNKVTEKGKYVELRCDPISGHTALYWYRQSLGQGPEFLIYFQGTGAADDSGLPNDRFFAVRPEGSVSTLKIQRTERGDSAVYLCASSRTVQETQYFGPGTRLLVL.

The V and J genes are TRBV19 and TRBJ1-4, with a weak D call TRBD1 (5 bases). The CDR3 runs 15 residues. Looked up from germline, CDR1 is LNHDA and CDR2 is SQIVND (reference sequence). Trimming pared 7 bases from V and 7 bases from J, leaving 19 bases between. The CDR3 DNA reads TGTGCCAGTACCCAACCGGGACTGCGAAGTGAAAAACTGTTTTTT. Translation: CASTQPGLRSEKLFF. Looking up the rest from reference TRBV19 and TRBJ1-4 gives the full variable domain: DGGITQSPKYLFRKEGQNVTLSCEQNLNHDAMYWYRQDPGQGLRLIYYSQIVNDFQKGDIAEGYSVSREKKESFPLTVTSAQKNPTAFYLCASTQPGLRSEKLFFGSGTQLSVL.

Comment on this clone: Other DNA variants within this sample encode the same CDR3. The J gene is TRBJ2-1, the V gene TRBV11-2; D unresolved. Trimming removed 6 bases at V and 6 bases at J, with 6 bases between. Per the germline V gene, CDR1 is SGHAT and CDR2 is FQNNGV. The CDR3 covers 11 residues. As DNA, the CDR3 is TGTGCCAGCAGTCCTTTCAATGAGCAGTTCTTC. Its protein product is CASSPFNEQFF.

This rearrangement joins TRBV16 to TRBJ2-3; D remains ambiguous. The CDR3 is made up of 14 amino acids. The V gene lost 6 bases and the J gene lost 1 base, with 11 bases spanning the gap. Germline-derived CDR1 and CDR2 are KGHSY and FQNENV. The CDR3 DNA is TGTGCCAGCAGTCAAGACGGTGGCACAGATACGCAGTATTTT. Its translation is CASSQDGGTDTQYF. Supplemented by reference TRBV16 and TRBJ2-3, the full variable domain reads GEEVAQTPKHLVRGEGQKAKLYCAPIKGHSYVFWYQQVLKNEFKFLISFQNENVFDETGMPKERFSAKCLPNSPCSLEIQATKLEDSAVYFCASSQDGGTDTQYFGPGTRLTVL.

V usage is TRBV28 and J usage is TRBJ2-3; 12 bases match TRBD2. CDR1 is MDHEN, CDR2 SYDVKM, per germline. CDR3 length equals 17 residues. With 6 bases clipped from V and 4 bases from J, the junction kept 11 bases outside the gene matches. The CDR3, as DNA: TGTGCCAGCAGACCATCTAGCGGGAGGGCCGGGGCAGATACGCAGTATTTT. Protein sequence: CASRPSSGRAGADTQYF.

This chain joins TRBV7-9 and TRBJ2-1, with 11 bases that match TRBD2. Per germline, CDR1 SEHNR and CDR2 FQNEAQ (reference sequence). The CDR3 runs to 15 residues. V lost 5 bases and J lost 9; bases outside the gene matches: 9. The CDR3 here is CASSPTSGIEIEQFF. In DNA, the CDR3 is TGTGCCAGCAGCCCGACTAGCGGGATTGAGATTGAGCAGTTCTTC.

As to this clone: The same CDR3 can be traced to other DNA sequences in this sample. V usage is TRBV28 and J usage is TRBJ1-2; 7 bases line up with TRBD1. Germline loops: CDR1 MDHEN, CDR2 SYDVKM. CDR3 length equals 14 residues. V was clipped by 3 bases and J by 8 bases; unmatched bases: 9. The CDR3 loop is CASSFRDRVGGYTF. The CDR3 nucleotides are TGTGCCAGCAGTTTCCGCGACAGGGTAGGCGGCTACACCTTC.

This sequence joins TRBV6-1 and TRBJ2-1, with no clear D. V lost 6 bases and J 16 bases, leaving 19 bases between the germline ends. Germline values: CDR1 MNHNS, CDR2 SASEGT. The CDR3 contains 12 residues. The CDR3 spells CASSVFESSRFF. Here the CDR3 DNA reads TGTGCCAGCAGCGTCTTTGAGTCGAGCCGATTCTTC.

The chain joins TRBV6-1 to TRBJ1-2; D is possibly TRBD1 (6 bases). Germline-derived CDR1 and CDR2 are MNHNS and SASEGT. The CDR3 length is 13 residues. The ends were cut back, 6 bases at V and 2 bases at J, with 10 bases in the middle. The CDR3 loop reads CASRLDSNYGYTF. The CDR3 DNA is TGTGCCAGCAGATTGGACAGCAACTATGGCTACACCTTC.

CDR3 nucleotides: TGTGCCATCAGTGAGTATAGGAATCAGCCCCAGCATTTT. Translation gives CAISEYRNQPQHF. The chain has TRBV10-3 and TRBJ1-5; unclear D gene. Looked up from germline, CDR1 is ENHRY and CDR2 is SYGVKD. The ends were cut back, 1 base at V and 4 bases at J, with 5 bases in the middle. The CDR3 consists of 13 residues.

The V gene is TRBV4-1, the J gene TRBJ2-5, with D possibly being TRBD2 (6 bases). The CDR3 totals 17 residues. In germline, CDR1 is MGHRA, CDR2 YSYEKL. Trimming took off 1 base at V and 5 bases at J, with 20 bases between the two ends. CDR3 protein: CASSQGSVWVGRETQYF. The CDR3 nucleotides read TGCGCCAGCAGCCAAGGCAGCGTTTGGGTAGGGAGGGAGACCCAGTACTTC.

The gene calls are TRBV18 and TRBJ2-1, with D unresolved. Germline-derived CDR1 and CDR2 are KGHSH and LQKENI. CDR3 size: 13 residues. V lost 2 bases to trimming and J lost 6 bases, with 8 bases between them. DNA of the CDR3: TGTGCCAGCTCACCATTGGGGTCCAATGAGCAGTTCTTC. Encoded protein: CASSPLGSNEQFF.

The chain uses TRBV9 and TRBJ1-3; D is uncertain. V lost 3 bases, J lost 1 base, and 8 bases lay in between. CDR3 length: 14 residues. Germline CDR1 is SGDLS and CDR2 is YYNGEE. Here the CDR3 DNA reads TGTGCCAGCAGCGCCGAGGTATCTGGAAACACCATATATTTT. As protein: CASSAEVSGNTIYF.

The chain has TRBV27 and TRBJ1-5; weak D call: TRBD1 (5 bases). There are 11 residues in the CDR3. The V end lost 5 bases, the J end lost 9 bases, and 8 bases lay between the germline ends. Germline V lookup: CDR1 MNHEY, CDR2 SMNVEV (reference sequence). The DNA for the CDR3 is TGTGCCAGCAGTGGGGGGGGGCCCCAGCATTTT. Protein product: CASSGGGPQHF.

In regard to this clone: Relative to the germline gene, one junction end is altered; a read error may explain this. The rearrangement links TRBV5-1 to TRBJ2-5, with 11 nucleotides matching TRBD1. Per the germline V gene, CDR1 is SGHRS and CDR2 is YFSETQ. This CDR3 comprises 14 residues. In DNA form, the CDR3 reads TGCGCCAGCACCTTGGACAGGGGGCTTGAGACCCAGTACTTC. Translating gives CASTLDRGLETQYF.

The J gene is TRBJ2-7, the V gene TRBV28, with D perhaps TRBD2 (6 bases). There are 15 residues in the CDR3. Trimming took 5 bases from V and 0 from J, leaving 14 bases between them. The germline V gene encodes CDR1 MDHEN and CDR2 SYDVKM. CDR3 in amino acids: CASSSLGRSSYEQYF. The CDR3 nucleotides read TGTGCCAGCAGTAGTCTCGGGAGAAGCTCCTACGAGCAGTACTTC.

The genes are TRBV27 and TRBJ2-3; 16 nucleotides line up with TRBD2. With V trimmed by 3 bases and J by 5 bases, 2 bases remained unmatched. This CDR3 has 16 residues. Per germline, CDR1 MNHEY and CDR2 SMNVEV (reference sequence). The CDR3 protein is CASSLGLAGGLDTQYF. CDR3 in DNA: TGTGCCAGCAGTTTGGGACTAGCGGGAGGGCTAGATACGCAGTATTTT.

The CDR3: CSAPSGYEQFF. For the CDR3, the DNA is TGCAGTGCTCCCAGTGGTTATGAGCAGTTCTTC. The V gene is TRBV20-1, the J gene TRBJ2-1, with D uncertain. Looked up from germline, CDR1 is DFQATT and CDR2 is SNEGSKA (reference sequence). The V and J ends lost 5 bases and 8 bases respectively, with 10 bases between them. The CDR3 covers 11 residues.

The V and J genes are TRBV19 and TRBJ1-2; D uncertain. CDR1 LNHDA and CDR2 SQIVND come from the germline V gene (reference sequence). The V and J ends lost 7 bases and 7 bases respectively, with 16 bases between them. This CDR3 is 13 amino acids long. The DNA of the CDR3 is TGTGCCAGTACCTCCCTCCGTTTTACTGGCTACACCTTC. This gives the protein CASTSLRFTGYTF.